A selection of T cell receptor beta chains follows, all from one sample in a study of shared clonotypes between healthy human individuals. TCRdb keeps only in-frame clones here, not all; method: immunoSEQ multiplex PCR. The table lists nearly 1,000,000 clones, 76% of them singletons. The specimen sequenced was memory CD4+ T cells sorted from blood. The receptors here all came from a man younger than 35 in good health. Both conserved end residues are part of each CDR3. A D gene is named only where the DNA matches it firmly. Where a row states a size, it is once, few, many or the class of an expanded clone; other rows omit it.

cdr3_length d_call j_call clone_size v_call cdr3_aa cdr3_nt
13 NA TRBJ2-1 NA TRBV28 CASSKGDLNEQFF TGTGCCAGCAGCAAAGGGGACCTCAATGAGCAGTTCTTC
13 NA TRBJ1-1 few TRBV5-6 CASSLVDPGAAFF TGTGCCAGCAGCTTGGTAGATCCGGGTGCGGCTTTCTTT
14 NA TRBJ1-4 NA TRBV2 CASSFKQGNEKLFF TGTGCCAGCAGTTTCAAGCAGGGGAATGAAAAACTGTTTTTT
15 NA TRBJ1-5 NA TRBV19 CASSMAGQYNQPQHF TGTGCCAGTAGTATGGCCGGACAGTACAATCAGCCCCAGCATTTT
14 NA TRBJ2-4 NA TRBV11-2 CASSLPGVRNIQYF TGTGCCAGCAGCCTCCCCGGCGTCCGAAACATTCAGTACTTC
12 NA TRBJ1-1 few TRBV30 CAWSVRASEAFF TGTGCCTGGAGTGTCCGTGCGTCTGAAGCTTTCTTT
13 NA TRBJ1-1 NA TRBV14 CASSRDPNTEAFF TGTGCCAGCAGCCGGGACCCCAACACTGAAGCTTTCTTT
14 TRBD1 TRBJ2-5 NA TRBV7-6 CASSQGTGSETQYF TGTGCCAGCAGCCAAGGGACAGGGAGCGAGACCCAGTACTTC
13 NA TRBJ2-5 NA TRBV18 CASSPSSSETQYF TGTGCCAGCTCACCCTCCTCAAGCGAGACCCAGTACTTC
14 TRBD1 TRBJ1-1 once TRBV5-4 CASSRGTGGTEAFF TGTGCCAGCAGCCGGGGGACAGGGGGGACTGAAGCTTTCTTT
15 TRBD1 TRBJ1-5 NA TRBV28 CASTTGTGERRPQHF TGTGCCAGCACGACCGGGACAGGGGAGAGACGGCCCCAGCATTTT
12 NA TRBJ2-7 NA TRBV6-6 CASSYDSYEQYF TGTGCCAGCAGTTACGATAGCTACGAGCAGTACTTC
16 TRBD1 TRBJ1-1 once TRBV5-6 CASSRTGGGLNTEAFF TGTGCCAGCAGCAGAACAGGGGGTGGATTGAACACTGAAGCTTTCTTT
16 TRBD1 TRBJ1-6 NA TRBV25-1 CASRLDRGNHNSPLHF TGTGCCAGCAGGCTGGACAGGGGGAACCATAATTCACCCCTCCACTTT
13 NA TRBJ1-1 NA TRBV7-8 CASSLKWNTEAFF TGTGCCAGCAGCTTAAAATGGAACACTGAAGCTTTCTTT
14 NA TRBJ2-7 once TRBV7-9 CASSLDLALYEQYF TGTGCCAGCAGCTTAGATCTAGCGCTCTACGAGCAGTACTTC
13 NA TRBJ1-3 NA TRBV27 CASRFRGGNTIYF TGTGCCAGCAGGTTTCGTGGAGGGAACACCATATATTTT
16 TRBD2 TRBJ2-3 NA TRBV10-3 CAISDIAGAGADTQYF TGTGCCATCAGTGATATAGCGGGGGCTGGGGCAGATACGCAGTATTTT
18 NA TRBJ1-5 NA TRBV28 CASSLSAGLGSIDQPQHF TGTGCCAGCAGTTTATCCGCTGGACTCGGATCCATAGACCAGCCCCAGCATTTT
13 NA TRBJ2-3 once TRBV18 CASSPFRTDTQYF TGTGCCAGCTCACCATTCCGTACAGATACGCAGTATTTT
14 TRBD2 TRBJ2-3 NA TRBV5-1 CASSRRELADTQYF TGCGCCAGCAGCCGGCGGGAGTTGGCGGATACGCAGTATTTT
14 TRBD1 TRBJ1-1 NA TRBV15 CATSRAGGTGEAFF TGTGCCACCAGCAGAGCGGGGGGGACAGGTGAAGCTTTCTTT
16 TRBD2 TRBJ2-5 NA TRBV11-2 CASSLRPTSGTQTQYF TGTGCCAGCAGCTTACGTCCGACTAGCGGGACCCAGACCCAGTACTTC
14 NA TRBJ2-5 NA TRBV5-1 CASSYRQPQETQYF TGCGCCAGCAGCTATAGACAGCCTCAAGAGACCCAGTACTTC
16 TRBD1 TRBJ1-6 NA TRBV5-4 CASSLDSDRVNSPLHF TGTGCCAGCAGCTTGGACTCTGACAGGGTCAACTCACCCCTCCACTTT
15 NA TRBJ1-5 NA TRBV5-1 CASSSGDSNNQPQHF TGCGCCAGCAGCTCGGGGGATTCCAATAATCAGCCCCAGCATTTT
17 NA TRBJ2-2 NA TRBV4-2 CASSQDAGGVNTGELFF TGTGCCAGCAGCCAAGATGCCGGTGGTGTGAACACCGGGGAGCTGTTTTTT
15 TRBD1 TRBJ1-5 NA TRBV7-2 CASSFTGVSNQPQHF TGTGCCAGCAGCTTTACAGGGGTAAGCAATCAGCCCCAGCATTTT
15 NA TRBJ1-5 NA TRBV19 CASSINRDSNQPQHF TGTGCCAGTAGTATCAATCGGGATAGCAATCAGCCCCAGCATTTT
15 NA TRBJ1-6 NA TRBV6-6 CASSPRDGYNSPLHF TGTGCCAGCAGTCCCCGGGACGGATATAATTCACCCCTCCACTTT
12 NA TRBJ1-2 NA TRBV18 CASSPRGEGYTF TGTGCCAGCTCACCAAGAGGGGAAGGCTACACCTTC
15 TRBD2 TRBJ2-2 once TRBV7-3 CASSRGGTNTGELFF TGTGCCAGCAGCCGCGGGGGAACGAACACCGGGGAGCTGTTTTTT
14 NA TRBJ1-6 NA TRBV5-5 CASSPAREDSPLHF TGTGCCAGCAGCCCTGCTAGGGAAGATTCACCCCTCCACTTT
15 TRBD2 TRBJ2-3 NA TRBV7-9 CASSHGTRDTDTQYF TGTGCCAGCAGCCACGGGACTAGAGACACAGATACGCAGTATTTT
14 NA TRBJ1-1 NA TRBV4-2 CASSFAGPNTEAFF TGTGCCAGCAGCTTTGCAGGGCCGAACACTGAAGCTTTCTTT
13 TRBD2 TRBJ2-7 NA TRBV10-3 CAISEGTSSEQYF TGTGCCATCAGTGAGGGGACTAGCTCCGAGCAGTACTTC
15 TRBD1 TRBJ1-4 once TRBV11-2 CASSLGDRTFEKLFF TGTGCCAGCAGCTTAGGGGACAGGACGTTTGAAAAACTGTTTTTT
15 NA TRBJ1-2 NA TRBV7-9 CASSSRDRGEYGYTF TGTGCCAGCAGCTCCCGTGATCGGGGAGAGTATGGCTACACCTTC
14 NA TRBJ2-5 many TRBV28 CASSTGGDVETQYF TGTGCCAGCAGTACGGGTGGGGACGTAGAGACCCAGTACTTC
16 TRBD1 TRBJ2-2 once TRBV4-1 CASSQSGTGSPGELFF TGCGCCAGCAGCCAATCCGGGACAGGGAGCCCCGGGGAGCTGTTTTTT
16 NA TRBJ2-5 many TRBV7-2 CASSLGPGAGAKTQYF TGTGCCAGCAGCTTAGGGCCAGGGGCGGGAGCAAAGACCCAGTACTTC
13 NA TRBJ1-1 many TRBV28 CASSLRRRTEAFF TGTGCCAGCAGTTTAAGGCGAAGAACTGAAGCTTTCTTT
15 TRBD1 TRBJ1-2 NA TRBV2 CASRRSTGTNYGYTF TGTGCCAGCAGGAGATCGACAGGGACCAACTATGGCTACACCTTC
13 NA TRBJ2-3 NA TRBV5-4 CASSLVGTDTQYF TGTGCCAGCAGCTTGGTGGGGACAGATACGCAGTATTTT
13 NA TRBJ2-7 few TRBV5-1 CASSLLSSYEQYF TGCGCCAGCAGCCTACTAAGCTCCTACGAGCAGTACTTC
14 NA TRBJ1-4 NA TRBV7-2 CASSFSGEGEKLFF TGTGCCAGCAGCTTTTCAGGGGAAGGTGAAAAACTGTTTTTT
14 TRBD1 TRBJ2-7 NA TRBV6-5 CASSRSRTGVEQYF TGTGCCAGCAGTCGGTCTCGGACAGGGGTCGAGCAGTACTTC
14 NA TRBJ1-3 few TRBV19 CASTHGASGNTIYF TGTGCCAGTACCCATGGGGCCTCTGGAAACACCATATATTTT
17 NA TRBJ1-5 NA TRBV4-1 CASSQEGGQGRNQPQHF TGCGCCAGCAGCCAAGAAGGAGGTCAGGGGAGGAATCAGCCCCAGCATTTT
14 NA TRBJ1-5 NA TRBV30 CAWSGTRTNQPQHF TGTGCCTGGAGCGGAACCCGGACAAATCAGCCCCAGCATTTT
16 NA TRBJ2-7 few TRBV6-5 CASSYSSGVPSYEQYF TGTGCCAGCAGTTACTCCAGTGGGGTCCCCTCCTACGAGCAGTACTTC
14 NA TRBJ1-2 once TRBV7-8 CASSLAFGTLGYTF TGTGCCAGCAGCTTAGCGTTCGGGACACTCGGCTACACCTTC
13 TRBD2 TRBJ2-3 NA TRBV2 CASRPILSGAQYF TGTGCCAGCAGACCGATCCTTAGCGGGGCGCAGTATTTT
13 NA TRBJ2-7 many TRBV5-1 CASSRVAAYEQYF TGCGCCAGCAGTCGAGTAGCCGCCTACGAGCAGTACTTC
16 NA TRBJ1-5 NA TRBV4-1 CASSQDASGFWQPQHF TGCGCCAGCAGCCAAGATGCGTCGGGTTTCTGGCAGCCCCAGCATTTT
14 NA TRBJ2-7 NA TRBV2 CASSGTAYSYEQYF TGTGCCAGCAGTGGGACAGCTTATTCCTACGAGCAGTACTTC
14 NA TRBJ2-7 NA TRBV5-1 CASSLVGRYYEQYF TGCGCCAGCAGCTTGGTGGGACGGTATTACGAGCAGTACTTC